This T cell receptor (beta chain) appears in the sequencing data of a study of shared clonotypes between healthy human individuals (dated by TCRdb to the early 2020s). Regarding the research as a whole: A couple of women and a few men aged 18 to 49 years were included in the cohort. For each donor, CD4 naive and CD4 memory were each run on three plates, CD8 naive on two plates, and CD8 memory on one plate. Blood TCR repertoires of four to six healthy adults were deeply sequenced to estimate repertoire size and the extent of clonotype sharing between individuals. To increase sequencing depth and limit assay-specific biases, TCR repertoire library preparation and sequencing were carried out by different laboratories using diverse techniques. Each donor's leukapheresis produced roughly between roughly 0.9 and 8.9 billion PBMCs.

TCR CDR3 regions were amplified from genomic DNA by multiplex PCR using the deep immunoSEQ assay. For each cell subset, the extracted genomic DNA was distributed evenly across all wells of several immunoSEQ 96-well plates, and each plate served as one replicate. Each replicate PCR for sorted subsets received roughly 200 ng genomic DNA, equal to about 29,000 T cell genomes. Purified libraries were quantified with a Qubit 3.0 fluorometer, sized on a Bioanalyzer 2100, and re-quantified with the KAPA Library Quantification kit. Each immunoSEQ 96-well plate was sequenced on its own single-read 150-cycle Illumina NextSeq 550 flow cell. Regarding the original processing steps: Because only junctional sequences without quality scores were contained in the immunoSEQ output, filtering matching that applied to full-length reads could not be performed. Sequences were annotated with PyIR, a Python wrapper for IgBLAST v1.9, using IMGT germline references to assign V/J genes and CDR3. Any read was removed if the V/J assignment was weak (E-value above 1e-6), the CDR3 was missing, or the read contained stop codons, out-of-frame junctions, or ambiguous translated residues. V3J clonotypes were defined as sequences sharing an identical inferred V gene, J gene, and CDR3 amino acid sequence. To compute the percentage overlap between repertoires, the number of shared unique clonotypes was divided by the size of the smaller repertoire. RTK rarefaction, the Chao1 estimator, and Recon v2.1 estimates of unobserved clonotypes were used to assess repertoire richness. Generation probabilities for all TCRbeta clonotypes obtained by the gDNA method from a handful of donors were computed using OLGA. The immuneACCESS repertoire file appears here via TCRdb, limited to in-frame rearrangements. These files lack a portion of the clones; in checked studies, under half of the deficit traces to unresolved V genes, and the cause of the others is not known. V, J and clone size derive from that table, while D and trimming were established from the DNA sequence. The sample table shows over a million clones, and over 95% are seen once. Over 1% of the sample goes to the ten largest clones.

CDR1 MNHEY and CDR2 SMNVEV are derived from the germline V gene (reference sequence). A distance of 16 bases separates the germline ends of V and J, which lose 7 bases and 4 bases respectively. Taken from cysteine to phenylalanine, the CDR3 has 14 residues. Left in the record is the CDR3 DNA by itself, 42 bases read in frame from the first base. Results and caveats for the whole study, not just this receptor: Compared with non-shared clonotypes, the clonotypes found in all four sorted-subset donors had higher generation probabilities. Sampling was restricted to blood, and TCR repertoires in tissue are likely to differ from TCR repertoires in blood. Naive subsets generally had larger estimated clonotype richness than memory subsets did. Even with the large sequencing depth, rarefaction of the sorted-subset datasets indicated that sequencing was incomplete. When four donors were compared, the shared fraction of clonotypes was around 5% for naive CD4, more than 3% for naive CD8, roughly 2.3% for memory CD4, and 0.35% to 0.4% for memory CD8. The small number of donors limited the genetic and exposure-history diversity represented. Pairwise subsampling led to the expectation that sequencing depth would affect the degree of clonotype sharing among donors.

The donors were healthy, HIV-negative adults with no recently reported acute infections or vaccinations. Only Caucasian adults living in Nashville, Tennessee, USA were represented among the donors. CD4+ T cells were enriched through magnetic negative selection, after which naive cells were positively selected on CD45RA and the remaining negative fraction served as the memory subset. Blood was collected by leukapheresis, and PBMCs were isolated by Ficoll-Histopaque density gradient centrifugation and then cryopreserved in liquid nitrogen vapor phase. Analytical flow cytometry was used to check the purity and quantity of every magnetically sorted T cell population. Genomic DNA was isolated from every sorted fraction and measured by UV absorbance on a Nanodrop 2000c. Concerning this clone itself: The antigen it recognizes is unknown. No much larger clonotype is one base removed from it; base qualities were not supplied.

This chain joins TRBV27 to TRBJ1-1; no D gene call is confident. The specimen was naive CD4+ T cells sorted from blood. This specimen's cell subset or site label, interpreted: CD45RA+ positively selected. The TCR originated in a man younger than 45 in good health. At the DNA level, the sequence is TGTGCCAGCACCCCAAGGGCCCGGAGCACTGAAGCTTTCTTT. It translates as CASTPRARSTEAFF.